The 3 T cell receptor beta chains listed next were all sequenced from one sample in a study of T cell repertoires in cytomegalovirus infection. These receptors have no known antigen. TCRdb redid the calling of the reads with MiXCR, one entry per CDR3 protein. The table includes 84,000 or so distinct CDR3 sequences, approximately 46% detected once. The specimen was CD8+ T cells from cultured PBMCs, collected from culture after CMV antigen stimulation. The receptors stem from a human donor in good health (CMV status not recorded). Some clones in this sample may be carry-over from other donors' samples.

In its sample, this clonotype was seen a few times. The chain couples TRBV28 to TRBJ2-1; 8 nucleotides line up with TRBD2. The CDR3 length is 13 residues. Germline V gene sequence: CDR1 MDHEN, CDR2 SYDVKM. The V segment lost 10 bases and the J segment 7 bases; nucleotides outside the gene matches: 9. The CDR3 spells CATGSAGGNEQFF. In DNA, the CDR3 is TGTGCCACGGGGTCGGCGGGGGGTAATGAGCAGTTCTTC.

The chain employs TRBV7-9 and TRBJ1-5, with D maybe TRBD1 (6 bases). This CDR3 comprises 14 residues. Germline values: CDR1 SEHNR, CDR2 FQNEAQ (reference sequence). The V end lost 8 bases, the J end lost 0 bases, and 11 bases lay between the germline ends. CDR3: CASAQGYSNQPQHF. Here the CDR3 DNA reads TGTGCCAGCGCACAGGGATATAGCAATCAGCCCCAGCATTTT.

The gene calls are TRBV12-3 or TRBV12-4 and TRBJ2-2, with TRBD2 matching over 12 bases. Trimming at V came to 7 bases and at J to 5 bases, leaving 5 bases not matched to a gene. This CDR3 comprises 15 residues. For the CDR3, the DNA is TGTGCCAGCACCATGACTAGCGGGAGTACCGGGGAGCTGTTTTTT. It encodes CASTMTSGSTGELFF.